This T cell receptor beta chain was captured by sequencing in a study of identical twins. The CDR3 totals 15 residues. The germline V and J ends were trimmed by 1 base and 3 bases, with 11 bases remaining between them. Looked up from germline, CDR1 is LGHDT and CDR2 is YNNKEL (reference sequence). Concerning this clonotype itself: Its matching antigen is unknown.

Template switching introduced a universal primer site, and the cDNA bore unique molecular identifiers. TCRdb re-analysed the 5' RACE reads in MiXCR, keeping a single row per CDR3 protein. The sample has some 1,600,000 distinct CDR3 sequences, around 33% seen once; the top ten hold around 0.25%. Study outcomes and limitations: Beta out-of-frame twin sharing showed a weaker excess. Because invariant MAIT and iNKT cells could be present, zero-insertion analyses could be partly confounded. Models came in too low on out-of-frame TCR alpha sharing in monozygotic twins.

The clonotype originates from a newborn girl in good health. The chain links TRBV3-1 to TRBJ2-3, with D uncertain. Sequencing used cord blood. CDR3 in amino acids: CASSQVPHPTDTQYF. In DNA form, the CDR3 reads TGTGCCAGCAGCCAAGTACCTCACCCTACAGATACGCAGTATTTT.